The sequence of this T cell receptor beta chain was determined in a study of blood T cell repertoires in COVID-19. The overall study: Samples taken during acute and convalescent COVID-19 were collected in the United States, Italy and Spain. Sources were T cells, B-cell-depleted T cells, or PBMCs; the material itself was cDNA or gDNA.

Source study methods: Reference gene primer amplification yielded estimated nucleated cell counts. Using immunoSEQ multiplex PCR, the repertoire was profiled, and TCRdb retains in-frame clones only, with some absent. That table gives V, J and clone size, and the DNA gave D and trimming. The sample carries some 180,000 clones, under 90% recorded once. Germline CDR1 and CDR2: PRHDT and FYEKMQ (reference sequence). V lost 8 bases and J lost 6, with 16 bases in between. CDR3 size: 14 residues. This TCR was recovered from a man between 40 and 49 years old with acute or convalescent COVID-19. The chain combines TRBV13 with TRBJ2-2, with D possibly matching TRBD2 (6 bases). The specimen sequenced was peripheral blood. CDR3 loop: CASGNQLAPGELFF. CDR3 DNA sequence: TGTGCCAGCGGAAACCAACTAGCTCCCGGGGAGCTGTTTTTT.